These 22 T cell receptor beta chains originate from one sample sequenced in a study of blood T cell repertoires in COVID-19 (dated by TCRdb to 2018 to 2020). The library was obtained by the immunoSEQ multiplex PCR assay. The table was pulled from immuneACCESS by TCRdb, which kept in-frame rearrangements only. Such tables lose some clones; where checked, under half of the loss comes from unresolved V genes, and the rest has no known cause. The sample table contains over 200,000 clones; only one count was recorded for about 90% of them. The ten largest clones represent under 2% of the sample. The sequencing input was peripheral blood. These receptors all come from a man aged 40-49 years with active or convalescent COVID-19.

The rearrangement uses TRBV28 and TRBJ1-3; the D is unclear. Germline V lookup: CDR1 MDHEN, CDR2 SYDVKM. The ends were cut back, 4 bases at V and 4 bases at J, with 11 bases in the middle. This CDR3 region has 14 residues. The CDR3 reads CASSSTRTGNTIYF. The DNA for the CDR3 is TGTGCCAGCAGTTCCACCAGAACGGGAAACACCATATATTTT.

The chain is built from TRBV18 and TRBJ2-7; the D gene is possibly TRBD2 (6 bases). The V and J ends lost 9 bases and 0 bases respectively, with 12 bases between them. This CDR3 contains 13 residues. Germline CDR1 and CDR2: KGHSH and LQKENI. The CDR3, as DNA: TGTGCCAGTTCTACTAGCATCTCCTACGAGCAGTACTTC. It codes for CASSTSISYEQYF.

This clone has a single count. J is TRBJ1-6 and V is TRBV5-4; maybe TRBD1 (6 bases). The CDR3 runs to 14 residues. Germline CDR1 reads SGHNT; CDR2 reads YYREEE (reference sequence). Trimming removed 2 bases from V and 10 bases from J, with 13 bases in between. CDR3 residues: CASSFGGARSPLHF. As DNA, the CDR3 is TGTGCCAGCAGCTTTGGGGGGGCCCGCTCACCCCTCCACTTT.

The chain employs TRBV6-5 and TRBJ1-1; unclear D gene. The CDR3 sequence is 14 residues long. Germline-derived CDR1 and CDR2 are MNHEY and SVGAGI. V was trimmed by 5 bases and J by 4 bases, leaving 14 bases between them. The CDR3 sequence is CASSTRRGPTEAFF. CDR3 bases: TGTGCCAGCAGTACCCGACGCGGCCCCACTGAAGCTTTCTTT.

The V and J genes are TRBV4-2 and TRBJ2-5; 7 nucleotides match TRBD2. This CDR3 has 16 residues. V trimming: 2 bases; J trimming: 3 bases; junction bases outside the gene matches: 9. Germline V gene sequence: CDR1 LGHNA, CDR2 YNFKEQ. Here the CDR3 DNA reads TGTGCCAGCAGCCAACCCACCGGACTAGGAGAAGAGACCCAGTACTTC. It specifies CASSQPTGLGEETQYF.

This clone came up a few times. The chain uses TRBV7-9 and TRBJ1-2; TRBD1 agrees at 10 bases. The CDR3 is 15 residues long. The germline V gene has CDR1 SEHNR and CDR2 FQNEAQ (reference sequence). Losses at the gene ends were 6 bases for V and 0 bases for J; bases not matched to a gene: 4. CDR3 in amino acids: CASSIGQGANYGYTF. DNA of the CDR3: TGTGCCAGCAGTATAGGACAGGGGGCTAACTATGGCTACACCTTC.

This chain joins TRBV4-1 and TRBJ2-7; possible D gene TRBD2, 6 bases. CDR1 and CDR2 (germline): MGHRA, YSYEKL. Between the trimmed V and J ends, which lost 1 base and 3 bases, there was a span of 13 bases. The CDR3 is 15 amino acids. This chain's CDR3 is CASSQGSEGIYEQYF. CDR3 coding DNA: TGCGCCAGCAGCCAAGGGTCGGAGGGGATCTACGAGCAGTACTTC.

The chain is built from TRBV6-1 and TRBJ1-5; D unclear. From germline, CDR1 is MNHNS and CDR2 SASEGT. The CDR3 runs to 15 residues. V lost 0 bases to trimming and J lost 0 bases, with 6 bases between them. In DNA, the CDR3 is TGTGCCAGCAGTGAAGCGGGCCTTAGCAATCAGCCCCAGCATTTT. Its translation: CASSEAGLSNQPQHF.

The rearrangement uses TRBV2 and TRBJ2-1, with 10 bases matching TRBD2. This CDR3 region has 15 residues. The germline CDR1 and CDR2 sequences are SNHLY and FYNNEI. Unmatched junction bases numbered 3, after V lost 3 bases and J lost 4 bases. The CDR3 DNA reads as TGTGCCAGCAGTGATGGAGCGGGGGGGTACAATGAGCAGTTCTTC. Protein product: CASSDGAGGYNEQFF.

The genes are TRBV18 and TRBJ2-7; 7 bases fit TRBD1. Germline loops: CDR1 KGHSH, CDR2 LQKENI. This CDR3 comprises 15 residues. After removal of 3 bases from V and 3 bases from J, the junction contained 8 bases not matched to a gene. The CDR3 coding sequence is TGTGCCAGCTCACCGAAAAGGGGACAGAGCTACGAGCAGTACTTC. As protein: CASSPKRGQSYEQYF.

The chain employs TRBV7-3 and TRBJ1-5, with TRBD1 as a possible D gene (5 bases). Germline V lookup: CDR1 SGHTA, CDR2 FQGTGA. This CDR3 has 14 residues. V was trimmed by 2 bases and J by 2 bases, leaving 7 bases between them. The CDR3 spells CASSLLRGNQPQHF. DNA of the CDR3: TGTGCCAGCAGCTTACTCAGGGGCAATCAGCCCCAGCATTTT. The complete variable domain, with remaining parts taken from reference TRBV7-3 and TRBJ1-5, reads GAGVSQTPSNKVTEKGKYVELRCDPISGHTALYWYRQSLGQGPEFLIYFQGTGAADDSGLPNDRFFAVRPEGSVSTLKIQRTERGDSAVYLCASSLLRGNQPQHFGDGTRLSIL.

The V and J genes are TRBV11-2 and TRBJ2-6; TRBD1 is a possible D gene (6 bases). The CDR3 is made up of 17 amino acids. Germline CDR1 reads SGHAT; CDR2 reads FQNNGV. The V gene lost 3 bases and the J gene lost 4 bases, with 16 bases spanning the gap. The CDR3, as DNA: TGTGCCAGCAGCTTGGGCAGGGGTCCTTACGGGGCCAACGTCCTGACTTTC. Protein product: CASSLGRGPYGANVLTF.

The genes are TRBV5-1 and TRBJ1-1, with 7 bases that match TRBD1. The CDR3 runs 15 residues. The germline CDR1 and CDR2 sequences are SGHRS and YFSETQ. V was pared by 4 bases and J by 1 base, with 7 bases of the junction left unmatched. The CDR3 loop reads CASSPGTVKNTEAFF. The CDR3 region has the DNA TGCGCCAGCAGCCCAGGGACAGTAAAGAACACTGAAGCTTTCTTT. Combining the CDR3 with reference TRBV5-1 and TRBJ1-1 gives the whole variable domain KAGVTQTPRYLIKTRGQQVTLSCSPISGHRSVSWYQQTPGQGLQFLFEYFSETQRNKGNFPGRFSGRQFSNSRSEMNVSTLELGDSALYLCASSPGTVKNTEAFFGQGTRLTVV.

The chain employs TRBV7-6 and TRBJ2-2; maybe TRBD1 (6 bases). The V gene lost 1 base and the J gene lost 1 base, with 13 bases spanning the gap. CDR3 length: 17 amino acids. CDR1 is SGHVS and CDR2 is FNYEAQ in the germline V gene. Written as DNA, the CDR3 is TGTGCCAGCAGCTTAGGAGGCAGGGGTCAGAACACCGGGGAGCTGTTTTTT. It yields the protein CASSLGGRGQNTGELFF. The variable domain in full, completed from reference TRBV7-6 and TRBJ2-2, reads GAGVSQSPRYKVTKRGQDVALRCDPISGHVSLYWYRQALGQGPEFLTYFNYEAQQDKSGLPNDRFSAERPEGSISTLTIQRTEQRDSAMYRCASSLGGRGQNTGELFFGEGSRLTVL.

The J gene is TRBJ1-2, the V gene TRBV7-9; tentative D call: TRBD1 (5 bases). Germline loops: CDR1 SEHNR, CDR2 FQNEAQ (reference sequence). This CDR3 is built from 14 residues. Trimming stripped 8 bases from V and 4 bases from J, with 17 bases between. CDR3 region: CASGLEGQGYGYTF. The CDR3 DNA is TGTGCCAGCGGGCTGGAGGGGCAAGGCTATGGCTACACCTTC.

This clone has a single count. The V gene is TRBV24-1, the J gene TRBJ2-3; 9 positions match TRBD1. Germline V gives CDR1 KGHDR, CDR2 SFDVKD. The CDR3 covers 17 residues. The junction had 8 bases not matched to a gene; V was cut back by 1 base and J by 4 bases. The CDR3 bases are TGTGCCACCAGTGATTTAAACAGGGGGCTCGTCGCAGATACGCAGTATTTT. This encodes CATSDLNRGLVADTQYF.

This chain joins TRBV18 and TRBJ2-7; 10 bases are shared with TRBD2. The ends lost 3 bases at V and 2 bases at J; junction bases unmatched: 4. CDR3 length equals 15 residues. Germline assignment: CDR1 KGHSH and CDR2 LQKENI. This chain's CDR3 is CASSPRTSGAYEQYF. The CDR3 DNA reads as TGTGCCAGCTCACCGAGGACTAGCGGAGCCTACGAGCAGTACTTC.

V gene TRBV19 combines with J gene TRBJ2-7, with 11 bases fitting TRBD2. In germline, CDR1 is LNHDA, CDR2 SQIVND (reference sequence). This CDR3 contains 15 residues. The V gene end was trimmed by 4 bases and the J gene end by 4 bases; junction bases not matched to a gene: 6. This chain's CDR3 is CASSTRTSGFYEQYF. The CDR3 nucleotides are TGTGCCAGTAGTACTCGGACTAGCGGGTTTTACGAGCAGTACTTC.

The chain uses TRBV5-1 and TRBJ1-5; no definite D call. V lost 0 bases and J lost 6, with 10 bases in between. The CDR3 is made up of 14 amino acids. Germline V CDR1 and CDR2: SGHRS, YFSETQ. CDR3 nucleotides: TGCGCCAGCAGCTTGGGCGGGTTTCGTCAGCCCCAGCATTTT. Its translation is CASSLGGFRQPQHF.

The chain carries TRBV30 and TRBJ2-7; 7 positions match TRBD1. The CDR3 is made up of 12 amino acids. CDR1 is GTSNPN and CDR2 is SVGIG in the germline V gene (reference sequence). The trim removed 0 bases at V and 6 bases at J, leaving 2 bases unmatched. CDR3 in amino acids: CAWSVYRGEQYF. CDR3 nucleotide sequence: TGTGCCTGGAGTGTATACAGGGGCGAGCAGTACTTC. The full variable domain, with the rest looked up from reference TRBV30 and TRBJ2-7, is SQTIHQWPATLVQPVGSPLSLECTVEGTSNPNLYWYRQAAGRGLQLLFYSVGIGQISSEVPQNLSASRPQDRQFILSSKKLLLSDSGFYLCAWSVYRGEQYFGPGTRLTVT.

The chain couples TRBV13 to TRBJ1-2, with 10 bases fitting TRBD1. CDR3 length: 13 amino acids. CDR1 and CDR2 from the germline V gene are PRHDT and FYEKMQ (reference sequence). The V and J ends lost 2 bases and 9 bases, in that order; junction bases with no gene match: 3. This CDR3 reads CASSLRGQGSYTF. For the CDR3, the DNA is TGTGCCAGCAGCTTAAGGGGACAGGGGAGCTACACCTTC.

This chain uses TRBV5-1 with TRBJ2-3; possibly TRBD2 for D (6 bases). CDR3 size: 14 residues. Trimming shortened V by 5 bases and J by 3 bases, and 13 bases separated the two germline ends. Germline-derived CDR1 and CDR2 are SGHRS and YFSETQ. In nucleotides, the CDR3 is TGCGCCAGCAGGCACAATGGGGGGACAGATACGCAGTATTTT. This encodes CASRHNGGTDTQYF.